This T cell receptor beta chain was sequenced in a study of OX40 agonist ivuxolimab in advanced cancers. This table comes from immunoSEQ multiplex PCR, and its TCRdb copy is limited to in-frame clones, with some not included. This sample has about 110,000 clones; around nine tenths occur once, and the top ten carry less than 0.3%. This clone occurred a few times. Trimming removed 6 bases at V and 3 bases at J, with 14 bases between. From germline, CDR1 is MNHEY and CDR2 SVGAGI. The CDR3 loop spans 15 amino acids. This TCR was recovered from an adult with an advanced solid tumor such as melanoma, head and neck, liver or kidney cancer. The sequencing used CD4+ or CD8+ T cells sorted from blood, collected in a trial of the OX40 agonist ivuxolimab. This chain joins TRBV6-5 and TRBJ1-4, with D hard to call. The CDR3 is CASSRSGPSNEKLFF. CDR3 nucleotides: TGTGCCAGCAGCCGTAGCGGTCCCTCTAATGAAAAACTGTTTTTT.